What follows are 16 T cell receptor beta chains derived from one specimen sequenced in a study of cytomegalovirus exposure and HLA in healthy donors. Primers included in the PCR were 60 Vbeta and 13 Jbeta primers. Assay: immunoSEQ multiplex PCR; the TCRdb copy retains only in-frame clones and omits some. Found here are roughly 250,000 clones, approximately 70% of them singletons; the top ten hold about 2.2%. Material for sequencing was PBMCs. The receptors here all came from a female donor in good health and CMV-seronegative.

This clone was detected a few times. The V and J genes are TRBV6-1 and TRBJ2-2, with D perhaps TRBD1 (6 bases). V lost 4 bases and J lost 7, with 10 bases in between. The CDR3 totals 13 residues. Germline-derived CDR1 and CDR2 are MNHNS and SASEGT. For the CDR3, the DNA is TGTGCCAGCAGTGTCAACAGGGTCGGGGAGCTGTTTTTT. Amino acids: CASSVNRVGELFF.

The rearrangement joins TRBV28 to TRBJ1-6; TRBD1 aligns across 9 bases. From germline, CDR1 is MDHEN and CDR2 SYDVKM. V shed 2 bases and J 9 bases; nucleotides not matched to a gene: 8. The CDR3 length is 16 residues. The CDR3 DNA reads TGTGCCAGCAGTTTACGTGGGACAGGGAACGGTTCACCCCTCCACTTT. Translated, it gives CASSLRGTGNGSPLHF.

This chain uses TRBV6-5 with TRBJ1-2, with 7 positions matching TRBD1. This CDR3 spans 13 amino acids. V lost 2 bases and J lost 8; bases outside the gene matches: 5. The germline gives CDR1 MNHEY, CDR2 SVGAGI. The CDR3 nucleotides read TGTGCCAGCAGTTACACGGGACAGAGGGGCTACACCTTC. This encodes CASSYTGQRGYTF.

This sequence joins TRBV6-6 and TRBJ2-7; D possibly corresponds to TRBD1 (5 bases). V was cut by 2 bases and J by 2 bases, with 13 bases left in between. The CDR3 extends over 15 amino acids. Germline-derived CDR1 and CDR2 are MNHNY and SVGAGI (reference sequence). The CDR3 spells CASSYGEQATYEQYF. In DNA form, the CDR3 reads TGTGCCAGCAGTTACGGAGAACAGGCAACCTACGAGCAGTACTTC.

The chain employs TRBV5-6 and TRBJ2-3; D gene ambiguous. Per germline, CDR1 SGHDT and CDR2 YYEEEE. Trimming shortened V by 0 bases and J by 2 bases, and 13 bases separated the two germline ends. CDR3 length: 16 residues. Here the CDR3 DNA reads TGTGCCAGCAGCTTGGGTGTAAGCCCGAACACAGATACGCAGTATTTT. Its translation is CASSLGVSPNTDTQYF.

V gene TRBV30 combines with J gene TRBJ2-7; possible D gene TRBD2, 5 bases. Germline V gene lookup returns CDR1 GTSNPN and CDR2 SVGIG (reference sequence). The CDR3 runs to 14 residues. V lost 2 bases, J lost 4 bases, and 15 bases lay in between. CDR3 amino acids: CAWSNAGGEYEQYF. In DNA, the CDR3 is TGTGCCTGGAGTAATGCTGGTGGGGAGTACGAGCAGTACTTC.

This clone appeared a single time. The genes are TRBV11-2 and TRBJ1-2, with a weak D call TRBD1 (5 bases). Germline CDR1 and CDR2: SGHAT and FQNNGV. There are 16 residues in the CDR3. With 3 bases removed from V and 1 base from J, the gap between germline ends came to 15 bases. CDR3 nucleotide sequence: TGTGCCAGCAGCTTGGGGTGGGGCGCAGATAACTATGGCTACACCTTC. As protein: CASSLGWGADNYGYTF.

This rearrangement joins TRBV9 to TRBJ1-3; the D gene is possibly TRBD1 (5 bases). The CDR3 is 14 amino acids. CDR1 is SGDLS, CDR2 YYNGEE, per germline. Trimming pared 4 bases from V and 1 base from J, leaving 9 bases between. Written as DNA, the CDR3 is TGTGCCAGCAGCCCTAACAGGTCTGGAAACACCATATATTTT. This encodes CASSPNRSGNTIYF.

The chain has TRBV5-1 and TRBJ2-5; tentatively, D is TRBD2 (6 bases). The CDR3 extends over 15 amino acids. The germline gives CDR1 SGHRS, CDR2 YFSETQ. V dropped 2 bases and J dropped 4 bases, with 15 bases sitting between them. The CDR3 DNA sequence: TGCGCCAGCAGCTTTGGGGGGTTCATGGGAGAGACCCAGTACTTC. This sequence encodes CASSFGGFMGETQYF.

The chain joins TRBV6-4 to TRBJ2-5; 11 bases fit TRBD2. Germline V lookup: CDR1 MRHNA, CDR2 SNTAGT. The CDR3 is made up of 16 amino acids. The V gene end was trimmed by 0 bases and the J gene end by 2 bases; junction bases not matched to a gene: 2. The CDR3, as DNA: TGTGCCAGCAGTGACTCGGGACTAGCGGAACAAGAGACCCAGTACTTC. Amino acid sequence: CASSDSGLAEQETQYF.

The genes are TRBV4-1 and TRBJ2-1; 12 bases agree with TRBD2. Unmatched junction bases numbered 5, after V lost 3 bases and J lost 5 bases. Germline CDR1 and CDR2: MGHRA and YSYEKL. The CDR3 consists of 16 residues. The DNA for the CDR3 is TGCGCCAGCAGCCACCGACTAGCGGGAGTAGACAATGAGCAGTTCTTC. Translation gives CASSHRLAGVDNEQFF.

The V call is TRBV2, the J call TRBJ2-6; 9 nucleotides line up with TRBD1. CDR3 length: 17 amino acids. With V trimmed by 6 bases and J by 0 bases, 6 bases remained unmatched. Germline V CDR1 and CDR2: SNHLY, FYNNEI. CDR3 coding DNA: TGTGCCAGCAGCCCGGGACAGGGTGCCTCTGGGGCCAACGTCCTGACTTTC. This encodes CASSPGQGASGANVLTF.

V and J are TRBV7-9 and TRBJ2-7; 7 bases line up with TRBD1. J was trimmed by 6 bases and V by 5 bases; bases with no gene match: 13. From germline, CDR1 is SEHNR and CDR2 FQNEAQ (reference sequence). The CDR3 extends over 15 amino acids. The CDR3 loop reads CASSPALDRAGEQYF. The CDR3 DNA is TGTGCCAGCAGCCCCGCACTCGACAGGGCGGGCGAGCAGTACTTC.

The chain employs TRBV7-9 and TRBJ2-1; D is uncertain. Between the trimmed V and J ends, which lost 3 bases and 0 bases, there was a span of 6 bases. The CDR3 runs to 14 residues. Germline values: CDR1 SEHNR, CDR2 FQNEAQ (reference sequence). The DNA of the CDR3 is TGTGCCAGCAGCTTTTCCGTCTCCTACAATGAGCAGTTCTTC. Encoded protein: CASSFSVSYNEQFF.

The sample holds a few counts of this clone. The rearrangement links TRBV11-3 to TRBJ2-7; TRBD2 matches 11 bases. The CDR3 covers 17 residues. The germline gives CDR1 SGHNT, CDR2 YENEEA. J lost 5 bases, V lost 5 bases, and 14 bases had no gene match. The CDR3 sequence: CASSDSPSTSGVDEQYF. The CDR3 DNA follows: TGTGCCAGCAGCGATAGCCCATCGACTAGCGGGGTCGACGAGCAGTACTTC.

This chain links TRBV30 with TRBJ1-3; D uncertain. This CDR3 region has 14 residues. Germline CDR1 reads GTSNPN; CDR2 reads SVGIG (reference sequence). Trimming removed 3 bases from V and 2 bases from J, with 11 bases in between. CDR3 in amino acids: CAWRGPTPGNTIYF. DNA of the CDR3: TGTGCCTGGAGGGGCCCTACCCCTGGAAACACCATATATTTT.